A selection of T cell receptor beta chains follows, all from one sample in a study of blood T cell repertoires in COVID-19. Sequencing used immunoSEQ multiplex PCR; TCRdb keeps in-frame clones, though not all of them. The sample has about 29,000 clones, about 86% seen once; the top ten hold approximately 22%. The sample comprised peripheral blood. The source is a human donor with active COVID-19. The donor label of this sample is uncertain. Both conserved end residues are part of each CDR3. A D gene is named only where the DNA matches it firmly. Some rows mark clone size as missing; the rest say once, few, many or name a class of expanded clone.

clone size	V gene	D gene	J gene	CDR3 protein	CDR3 DNA
.	TRBV20-1	TRBD2	TRBJ2-7	CSARRTSGSVF	TGCAGTGCTAGGAGGACTAGCGGGAGCGTCTTC
.	TRBV7-3	TRBD2	TRBJ2-3	CASSTGTIRDTQYF	TGTGCCAGCAGTACCGGGACTATCCGCGATACGCAGTATTTT
.	TRBV29-1	TRBD2	TRBJ2-7	CSVEDLRTSGGSYEQYF	TGCAGCGTTGAAGATCTTCGGACTAGCGGGGGTTCCTACGAGCAGTACTTC
.	TRBV5-1	.	TRBJ2-1	CASSPGLGSYNEQFF	TGCGCCAGCAGCCCGGGGTTGGGATCCTACAATGAGCAGTTCTTC
.	TRBV27	.	TRBJ2-2	CASSPLLEAWNTGELFF	TGTGCCAGCAGTCCCTTACTAGAGGCTTGGAACACCGGGGAGCTGTTTTTT
.	TRBV5-6	.	TRBJ2-7	CASSYRTNEQYF	TGTGCCAGCAGCTACAGGACTAACGAGCAGTACTTC
.	TRBV28	.	TRBJ2-7	CASRGQTYEQYF	TGTGCCAGCAGAGGACAAACCTACGAGCAGTACTTC
.	TRBV24-1	TRBD2	TRBJ2-1	CATSDSGTSGNPTGPFYNEQFF	TGTGCCACCAGTGATTCCGGGACTAGCGGGAATCCTACCGGACCCTTCTACAATGAGCAGTTCTTC
.	TRBV29-1	TRBD1	TRBJ1-5	CSVVYAGQGIANQPQHF	TGCAGCGTTGTGTACGCGGGACAGGGGATAGCAAATCAGCCCCAGCATTTT
once	TRBV13	TRBD2	TRBJ2-3	CASSSSGGAIDTQYF	TGTGCCAGCAGCTCAAGCGGGGGGGCCATAGATACGCAGTATTTT